This T cell receptor (beta chain) was identified during a study of CD8 T cells in Susac syndrome (dated by TCRdb to between 2018 and 2020). As for the study more broadly: Of the Susac syndrome patients who were sequenced, 5 or 6 had clinically active disease and eight were in clinical remission. At blood withdrawal, Susac syndrome patients were either therapy-naive, taking corticosteroids (in some cases with IVIg as well), or taking IVIg alone. Repertoire sequencing was used to test whether CD8+ T cell activation and differentiation in Susac syndrome was antigen driven. Points the paper makes about the study in general: No clonal expansion was detected in the CD4+ T cell repertoire of Susac syndrome patients. The study acknowledged that relatively few individuals were included in the TCR sequencing and HLA analysis.

Peripheral blood CD8+ and CD4+ T cells from healthy donors, Susac syndrome patients and multiple sclerosis patients were profiled by high-throughput TCR beta sequencing. Susac syndrome patients met recently defined diagnostic criteria for definite or probable disease. CD8+ TEMRA cells were enriched by FACS, while bulk CD8+ and CD4+ T cells were purified by magnetic negative isolation. Blood was collected in EDTA tubes and processed within 24 hours, with PBMCs isolated through density gradient centrifugation. PBMCs destined for TCR sequencing were cryopreserved in liquid nitrogen and later thawed in a 37 °C water bath. The sorted or isolated CD4+, CD8+ and CD8+ TEMRA cells reached a purity of at least 90%. As concerns this clonotype: This clone's antigen is unknown. The sample holds no much larger clone one base away, and base qualities are not on file.

The CDR3 holds 17 amino acids from the cysteine to the phenylalanine. This entry keeps only the CDR3 DNA: 51 bases, framed from base 1. The germline V gene (reference sequence) yields LNHNV for CDR1 and YYDKDF for CDR2. V was cut back by 3 bases and J by 5 bases, leaving a gap of 22 bases between them. RNA was extracted using the RNeasy kit, and roughly 0.5 to 1 ug of the RNA was reverse transcribed with random hexamers. The immunoSEQ multiplex PCR assay, which covers 54 Vbeta and 13 Jbeta segments, was used to amplify TCR beta CDR3 regions. To correct PCR amplification bias, a synthetic template baseline was used for both primer optimization and computational correction. In the original analysis: Reads were assigned to V, D and J genes according to IMGT and analyzed in immunoSEQ Analyzer, with only productive sequences retained. To calculate clonality, Shannon entropy was normalized by log2 of the number of productive unique sequences and then subtracted from one. For each patient and control, public and private clones were evaluated among the 100 most prevalent clones. A clone was defined as Susac-specific if it was absent from the healthy and MS cohorts, from roughly 990 published viral clones and from other ImmuneACCESS disease sequences. TCRdb reworked the public reads: Q25 trimming with fastp, MiXCR clone assembly, productive beta chains retained. Rows with a matching CDR3 protein are joined into one entry that keeps the most common DNA and genes. It is TCRdb's table, rather than the study itself, that gives the V and J calls and clone size. The table for this sample lists around 150,000 distinct CDR3 sequences; just under 95% of them were counted only once. 0.13% to 0.15% of the sample is in the top ten clones.

The sequence was obtained from a human donor with Susac syndrome. The receptor chain draws on TRBV15 and TRBJ2-5; matching of 6 bases hints at TRBD2 as the D gene. Sequenced sample: CD4+ T cells from PBMCs. This receptor carries the CDR3 CATSSGMTGPRGETQYF. The DNA reads TGTGCCACCAGCAGCGGCATGACCGGGCCCCGGGGGGAGACCCAGTACTTC.